The clone carrying this T cell receptor (beta chain) has at least ten counts. CDR1 and CDR2 from the germline V gene are MNHEY and SVGEGT. J was trimmed by 0 bases and V by 5 bases; bases with no gene match: 4. This CDR3 is built from 15 residues. These data originate in a study of T cells after yellow fever vaccination. Using its own MiXCR run on the 5' RACE reads, TCRdb lists one record per CDR3 protein. The repertoire holds under 150,000 distinct CDR3 sequences, with roughly 15% as singletons. V is TRBV6-2 or TRBV6-3 and J is TRBJ2-4; the match to TRBD1 covers 7 bases. Sequencing used CD8+ T cells sorted from PBMCs, obtained 5 days after the yellow fever booster vaccination. The clonotype originates from a young man who received the YFV17D yellow fever vaccine. Here the CDR3 DNA reads TGTGCCAGCAGTCGGACAGGAGTAGCCAAAAACATTCAGTACTTC. It translates to CASSRTGVAKNIQYF.